The 20 T cell receptor beta chains listed next were all sequenced from one sample in a study of blood T cell repertoires in COVID-19. Clones were read by immunoSEQ multiplex PCR, and TCRdb kept only the in-frame ones, dropping some. The sample lists around 210,000 clones; 80% to 90% were seen once. Sequences were obtained from peripheral blood. The source of these receptors is a woman in her 70s with acute or convalescent COVID-19.

A single count supports this clone. CDR3 amino acids: CASSFRTGMRETQYF. DNA of the CDR3: TGTGCCAGCAGCTTCCGGACAGGGATGAGAGAGACCCAGTACTTC. This chain links TRBV7-8 with TRBJ2-5; 8 bases map to TRBD1. V shed 3 bases, J shed 4 bases, and the junction held 7 bases outside the gene matches. This CDR3 is 15 amino acids long. The germline gives CDR1 SGHVS, CDR2 FQNEAQ.

J is TRBJ1-6 and V is TRBV7-9; D may be TRBD1 (5 bases). V shed 3 bases and J shed 7 bases, with 10 bases lying between them. CDR3 size: 14 residues. The germline gives CDR1 SEHNR, CDR2 FQNEAQ (reference sequence). The CDR3 sequence is CASSLGEGNSPLHF. As DNA, the CDR3 is TGTGCCAGCAGCTTGGGGGAGGGGAATTCACCCCTCCACTTT.

This rearrangement joins TRBV11-1 to TRBJ2-7; perhaps TRBD1 as D (5 bases). Germline V gene data show CDR1 as SGHAT and CDR2 as FQDESV (reference sequence). This CDR3 spans 14 amino acids. The V and J ends lost 2 bases and 2 bases respectively, with 10 bases between them. The CDR3: CASSLYKGTYEQYF. In DNA, the CDR3 is TGTGCCAGCAGCTTATATAAGGGGACCTACGAGCAGTACTTC. Full variable domain (missing parts from reference TRBV11-1 and TRBJ2-7): EAEVAQSPRYKITEKSQAVAFWCDPISGHATLYWYRQILGQGPELLVQFQDESVVDDSQLPKDRFSAERLKGVDSTLKIQPAELGDSAMYLCASSLYKGTYEQYFGPGTRLTVT.

This clone was counted a few times. The rearrangement joins TRBV5-6 to TRBJ1-5, with D uncertain. The CDR3 runs to 13 residues. Germline values: CDR1 SGHDT, CDR2 YYEEEE. With 4 bases removed from V and 7 bases from J, the gap between germline ends came to 12 bases. CDR3 sequence reads: CASSLFRNQPQHF. CDR3 nucleotides: TGTGCCAGCAGCCTCTTTAGAAACCAGCCCCAGCATTTT.

The CDR3 here is CASSGQGGPLYGYTF. CDR3 sequence (DNA): TGTGCCAGTTCAGGACAGGGAGGACCGCTCTATGGCTACACCTTC. V usage is TRBV19 and J usage is TRBJ1-2, with TRBD1 matching 8 bases. Losses at the gene ends were 8 bases for V and 4 bases for J; bases not matched to a gene: 12. The CDR3 spans 15 residues. Per the germline V gene, CDR1 is LNHDA and CDR2 is SQIVND (reference sequence).

V is TRBV19 and J is TRBJ2-1; D unclear. This CDR3 is 13 amino acids long. Germline V CDR1 and CDR2: LNHDA, SQIVND (reference sequence). The V end was cut by 3 bases, the J end by 4 bases, with 7 bases between. As DNA, the CDR3 is TGTGCCAGTAGTATGGGCCCGTACAATGAGCAGTTCTTC. Its translation is CASSMGPYNEQFF. Full variable domain (remainder filled in from reference TRBV19 and TRBJ2-1): DGGITQSPKYLFRKEGQNVTLSCEQNLNHDAMYWYRQDPGQGLRLIYYSQIVNDFQKGDIAEGYSVSREKKESFPLTVTSAQKNPTAFYLCASSMGPYNEQFFGPGTRLTVL.

This clone was counted a few times. The rearrangement joins TRBV6-6 to TRBJ2-4, with 8 bases aligning to TRBD1. The CDR3 is 16 residues long. Germline V CDR1 and CDR2: MNHNY, SVGAGI (reference sequence). V shed 2 bases and J 0 bases; nucleotides not matched to a gene: 3. The CDR3 nucleotides read TGTGCCAGCAGTTACATGACAGGGGTAGCCAAAAACATTCAGTACTTC. It translates to CASSYMTGVAKNIQYF.

This chain uses TRBV3-1 (or the pseudogene TRBV3-2) with TRBJ2-3; TRBD1 aligns across 8 bases. V was pared by 0 bases and J by 3 bases, with 2 bases of the junction left unmatched. Looked up from germline, CDR1 is LGHDT and CDR2 is YNNKEL (reference sequence). The CDR3 totals 15 residues. CDR3 nucleotides: TGTGCCAGCAGCCAAGACCACAGGGGGACAGATACGCAGTATTTT. Translating gives CASSQDHRGTDTQYF.

The V gene is TRBV5-1, the J gene TRBJ2-1, with D perhaps TRBD1 (6 bases). Between the trimmed V and J ends, which lost 4 bases and 2 bases, there was a span of 13 bases. The CDR3 runs 15 residues. Germline assignment: CDR1 SGHRS and CDR2 YFSETQ. CDR3 residues: CASSLRTEPYNEQFF. Written as DNA, the CDR3 is TGCGCCAGCAGCCTTCGGACAGAGCCCTACAATGAGCAGTTCTTC.

V usage is TRBV15 and J usage is TRBJ2-3, with a tentative D call TRBD1 (6 bases). The CDR3 has 16 amino acids. The V gene lost 1 base and the J gene lost 4 bases, with 15 bases spanning the gap. Germline CDR1 LNHNV, CDR2 YYDKDF (reference sequence). CDR3 DNA sequence: TGTGCCACCAGCAGAGGAGGCAGGGGTGGTCCAGATACGCAGTATTTT. Its protein product is CATSRGGRGGPDTQYF.

This sequence joins TRBV28 and TRBJ1-4, with 8 bases aligning to TRBD1. Trimming cost V 8 bases and J 8 bases; bases outside gene matches: 10. Germline lookup yields CDR1 MDHEN and CDR2 SYDVKM. The CDR3 has 14 amino acids. CDR3 sequence (DNA): TGTGCCAGCTTTAAGGCAGGGGGCCGGGAAAAACTGTTTTTT. Amino acid sequence: CASFKAGGREKLFF.

The chain is built from TRBV2 and TRBJ2-1, with a tentative D call TRBD1 (6 bases). The CDR3 is 13 residues long. V was clipped by 4 bases and J by 4 bases, with 8 bases between them. Germline loops: CDR1 SNHLY, CDR2 FYNNEI. The CDR3, as DNA: TGTGCCAGCAGTGGGACAGTGTACAATGAGCAGTTCTTC. Translated: CASSGTVYNEQFF.

The chain employs TRBV6-6 and TRBJ2-7; 8 bases line up with TRBD1. The CDR3 is 15 amino acids. The trim removed 2 bases at V and 2 bases at J, leaving 5 bases unmatched. CDR1 MNHNY and CDR2 SVGAGI come from the germline V gene (reference sequence). In nucleotides, the CDR3 is TGTGCCAGCAGTTACGGTCAGGGGGCAACCTACGAGCAGTACTTC. It encodes CASSYGQGATYEQYF.

This chain uses TRBV6-5 with TRBJ1-6; 7 positions match TRBD1. Per the germline V gene, CDR1 is MNHEY and CDR2 is SVGAGI. The CDR3 loop spans 14 amino acids. The J segment lost 9 bases and the V segment lost 6 bases, leaving 8 bases of the junction unmatched. CDR3 sequence reads: CASRPQGPGSPLHF. In nucleotides, the CDR3 is TGTGCCAGCAGACCACAGGGGCCTGGTTCACCCCTCCACTTT.

The J gene is TRBJ1-5, the V gene TRBV6-5, with D possibly matching TRBD1 (5 bases). Germline CDR1 is MNHEY and CDR2 is SVGAGI. Trimming took off 0 bases at V and 2 bases at J, with 8 bases between the two ends. The CDR3 runs 15 residues. CDR3 sequence reads: CASSYSGRGNQPQHF. Here the CDR3 DNA reads TGTGCCAGCAGTTACTCTGGCAGGGGCAATCAGCCCCAGCATTTT.

This rearrangement joins TRBV12-3 or TRBV12-4 to TRBJ1-1, with 10 nucleotides matching TRBD1. V lost 5 bases to trimming and J lost 10 bases; unmatched junction nucleotides: 7. The CDR3 sequence is 13 residues long. In nucleotides, the CDR3 is TGTGCCAGCAGTCACCGGGACAGGGGAAGAGCTTTCTTT. Its translation is CASSHRDRGRAFF.

The gene calls are TRBV18 and TRBJ2-2, with D perhaps matching TRBD1 (6 bases). CDR3 length: 16 amino acids. The V gene's germline CDR1 is KGHSH and CDR2 LQKENI. With 1 base removed from V and 0 bases from J, the gap between germline ends came to 9 bases. The CDR3 here is CASSPQRTANTGELFF. For the CDR3, the DNA is TGTGCCAGCTCACCACAAAGGACAGCGAACACCGGGGAGCTGTTTTTT. The full variable domain, rest sourced from reference TRBV18 and TRBJ2-2, is NAGVMQNPRHLVRRRGQEARLRCSPMKGHSHVYWYRQLPEEGLKFMVYLQKENIIDESGMPKERFSAEFPKEGPSILRIQQVVRGDSAAYFCASSPQRTANTGELFFGEGSRLTVL.

The V gene is TRBV9, the J gene TRBJ1-1; 8 bases fit TRBD1. Germline CDR1 is SGDLS and CDR2 is YYNGEE. This CDR3 is 16 amino acids long. With V trimmed by 3 bases and J by 4 bases, 11 bases remained unmatched. The DNA for the CDR3 is TGTGCCAGCAGCGGGACCTTGACAGGGGTTGGCACTGAAGCTTTCTTT. Its translation: CASSGTLTGVGTEAFF.

This chain's CDR3 is CASRTGSTDTQYF. The CDR3 DNA reads TGCGCCAGCAGGACAGGGAGCACAGATACGCAGTATTTT. The V gene is TRBV10-1, the J gene TRBJ2-3; 7 positions agree with TRBD1. This CDR3 spans 13 amino acids. Losses at the gene ends were 6 bases for V and 0 bases for J; bases not matched to a gene: 0. The V gene's germline CDR1 is WNHNN and CDR2 SYGVQD (reference sequence).

The V and J genes are TRBV3-1 (or the pseudogene TRBV3-2) and TRBJ1-6, with D perhaps matching TRBD1 (6 bases). V lost 3 bases and J lost 0, with 12 bases in between. The CDR3 loop spans 17 amino acids. From germline, CDR1 is LGHDT and CDR2 YNNKEL (reference sequence). The CDR3 coding sequence is TGTGCCAGCAGCCAGAACACAGGGAGCTCCTATAATTCACCCCTCCACTTT. Protein: CASSQNTGSSYNSPLHF.